This T cell receptor (beta chain) was identified during a study of OX40 agonist ivuxolimab in advanced cancers. The CDR3 length is 16 residues. CDR1 and CDR2 from the germline V gene are SGHDN and FVKESK. The trim removed 3 bases at V and 2 bases at J, leaving 8 bases unmatched. Clones were read by immunoSEQ multiplex PCR, and TCRdb kept only the in-frame ones, dropping some. This table has roughly 81,000 clones, 94% appearing once. Study-wide findings and caveats: Within 6 weeks, CD4+ and CD8+ blood T cells expanded clonally at 0.1 to 3.0 mg/kg. On average, a greater number of expanded clones characterised CD8+ T cells relative to CD4+. Antigen specificity remained undetermined for the expanded peripheral T cells.

Note on this clone: Its antigen is not known.

The timepoints at which blood was sampled were baseline, cycle 4 day 1, and cycle 7 day 1. This receptor was obtained from an adult with an advanced solid tumor such as melanoma, head and neck, liver or kidney cancer. The source material was CD4+ or CD8+ T cells sorted from blood, sampled in a trial of the OX40 agonist ivuxolimab. The V call is TRBV14, the J call TRBJ2-7, with 9 nucleotides matching TRBD1. In DNA, the CDR3 is TGTGCCAGCAGCCACACACCGGGACAGGGAACCTACGAGCAGTACTTC. Amino acid sequence: CASSHTPGQGTYEQYF.